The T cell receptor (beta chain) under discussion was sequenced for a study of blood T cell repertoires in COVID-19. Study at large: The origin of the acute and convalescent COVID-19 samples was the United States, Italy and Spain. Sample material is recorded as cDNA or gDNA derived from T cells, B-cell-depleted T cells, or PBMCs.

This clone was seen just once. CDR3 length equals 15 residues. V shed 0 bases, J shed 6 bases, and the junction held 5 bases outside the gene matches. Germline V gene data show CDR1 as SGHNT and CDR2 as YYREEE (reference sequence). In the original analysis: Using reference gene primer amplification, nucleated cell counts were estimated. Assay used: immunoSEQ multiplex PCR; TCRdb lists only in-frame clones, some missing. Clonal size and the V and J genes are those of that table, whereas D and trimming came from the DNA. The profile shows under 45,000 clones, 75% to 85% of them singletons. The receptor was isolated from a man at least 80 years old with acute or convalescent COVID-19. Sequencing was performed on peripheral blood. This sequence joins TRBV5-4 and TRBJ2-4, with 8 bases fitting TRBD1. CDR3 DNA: TGTGCCAGCAGCTTGGACAGGGGGTCGAGAAACATTCAGTACTTC. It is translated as CASSLDRGSRNIQYF.